Below are 17 T cell receptor beta chains sequenced from a single sample in a study of cytomegalovirus exposure and HLA in healthy donors (dated by TCRdb to about 2017). Libraries came from the immunoSEQ multiplex PCR assay. For the multiplex PCR, a mixture combining 60 forward primers for TCR Vbeta segments and 13 reverse primers for TCR Jbeta segments was used. TCRdb took this table from immuneACCESS and kept in-frame rearrangements with V and J called. Such tables lack part of the clones; where checked against another copy, unresolved V genes explain under half of the gap, and the rest is unexplained. The sample table on file contains tens of thousands of clones. The leading ten clones occupy less than 20% of the sample. Sequencing used PBMCs. The receptors here all came from a male donor in good health and CMV-seronegative.

The V and J genes are TRBV6-6 and TRBJ1-2, with D perhaps matching TRBD1 (5 bases). Trimming pared 6 bases from V and 2 bases from J, leaving 10 bases between. This CDR3 has 13 residues. CDR1 and CDR2 from the germline V gene are MNHNY and SVGAGI (reference sequence). In DNA, the CDR3 is TGTGCCAGCAGCTTAGACAGAAACTATGGCTACACCTTC. Encoded protein: CASSLDRNYGYTF.

V is TRBV9 and J is TRBJ1-1; D not resolved. The germline CDR1 and CDR2 sequences are SGDLS and YYNGEE. V was trimmed by 4 bases and J by 0 bases, leaving 7 bases between them. This CDR3 contains 13 residues. The CDR3 region is CASSYTLNTEAFF. For the CDR3, the DNA is TGTGCCAGCAGCTACACATTGAACACTGAAGCTTTCTTT.

The CDR3 DNA is TGTGCCAGCAGCGCCGCCCTGGGGGGGACTGAAGCTTTCTTT. Residues: CASSAALGGTEAFF. The rearrangement uses TRBV9 and TRBJ1-1, with D perhaps TRBD1 (5 bases). Germline V gene lookup returns CDR1 SGDLS and CDR2 YYNGEE. Trimming left V 3 bases short and J 5 bases short, with 14 bases between. The CDR3 is 14 residues long.

J is TRBJ2-3 and V is TRBV5-4, with D tentatively TRBD2 (6 bases). The length of the CDR3 is 16 residues. CDR1 is SGHNT and CDR2 is YYREEE in the germline V gene (reference sequence). V was clipped by 1 base and J by 0 bases, with 12 bases between them. DNA for the CDR3: TGTGCCAGCAGCTTGCGGACTACGGGGAGCACAGATACGCAGTATTTT. Translated, it gives CASSLRTTGSTDTQYF.

This chain connects TRBV5-1 to TRBJ2-1, with a possible D match to TRBD1 (5 bases). Trimming shortened V by 4 bases and J by 5 bases, and 16 bases separated the two germline ends. The CDR3 totals 15 residues. Germline V CDR1 and CDR2: SGHRS, YFSETQ. The CDR3 DNA reads as TGCGCCAGCAGCCCCGGGCAGGGCACGCACAATGAGCAGTTCTTC. It yields the protein CASSPGQGTHNEQFF.

The chain recombines TRBV5-1 with TRBJ2-7, with 7 bases that match TRBD1. The length of the CDR3 is 14 residues. Looked up from germline, CDR1 is SGHRS and CDR2 is YFSETQ. V shed 1 base, J shed 5 bases, and the junction held 6 bases outside the gene matches. The DNA for the CDR3 is TGCGCCAGCAGCTTGACAACAGGGGACAACGAGCAGTACTTC. The encoded protein is CASSLTTGDNEQYF. Based on the CDR3 plus reference TRBV5-1 and TRBJ2-7, the full variable domain is KAGVTQTPRYLIKTRGQQVTLSCSPISGHRSVSWYQQTPGQGLQFLFEYFSETQRNKGNFPGRFSGRQFSNSRSEMNVSTLELGDSALYLCASSLTTGDNEQYFGPGTRLTVT.

The chain combines TRBV14 with TRBJ1-2; 8 bases line up with TRBD1. Germline V gene data show CDR1 as SGHDN and CDR2 as FVKESK. The CDR3 length is 14 residues. The trim removed 4 bases at V and 8 bases at J, leaving 9 bases unmatched. DNA of the CDR3: TGTGCCAGCAGCCGAACCGGGACAGGAGTCGGCTACACCTTC. Translation: CASSRTGTGVGYTF.

The gene calls are TRBV6-1 and TRBJ1-3; 7 bases line up with TRBD1. V dropped 6 bases and J dropped 0; count of bases not matched to a gene: 5. This CDR3 contains 15 residues. CDR1 and CDR2 (germline): MNHNS, SASEGT. The CDR3 DNA sequence: TGTGCCAGCAGGGGACAGATTGACTCTGGAAACACCATATATTTT. It encodes CASRGQIDSGNTIYF.

The rearrangement uses TRBV2 and TRBJ1-5, with 9 positions matching TRBD1. CDR1 is SNHLY, CDR2 FYNNEI, per germline. The trim removed 4 bases at V and 6 bases at J, leaving 7 bases unmatched. CDR3 length equals 15 residues. The CDR3 protein is CASSVPDRGGQPQHF. The CDR3 nucleotides read TGTGCCAGCAGTGTCCCGGACAGGGGAGGTCAGCCCCAGCATTTT.

The chain joins TRBV29-1 to TRBJ2-7; D possibly corresponds to TRBD1 (7 bases). Germline loops: CDR1 SQVTM, CDR2 ANQGSEA. This CDR3 contains 15 residues. The ends were cut back, 5 bases at V and 1 base at J, with 18 bases in the middle. Written as DNA, the CDR3 is TGCAGCGTTACCCGGGAGACAGGGAGATCCTACGAGCAGTACTTC. It encodes CSVTRETGRSYEQYF.

V gene TRBV7-2 combines with J gene TRBJ1-2; D is unclear. This CDR3 comprises 13 residues. Looked up from germline, CDR1 is SGHTA and CDR2 is FQGNSA. V was cut by 1 base and J by 1 base, with 4 bases left in between. The CDR3 spells CASSLDNNYGYTF. CDR3 coding DNA: TGTGCCAGCAGCTTAGACAATAACTATGGCTACACCTTC.

CDR3 protein: CASSIAGTGENEQFF. The DNA of the CDR3 is TGTGCCAGCAGTATCGCCGGGACAGGGGAAAATGAGCAGTTCTTC. The rearrangement joins TRBV28 to TRBJ2-1; 10 nucleotides agree with TRBD1. CDR1 and CDR2 (germline): MDHEN, SYDVKM. Trimming at V came to 5 bases and at J to 7 bases, leaving 8 bases not matched to a gene. The CDR3 runs 15 residues.

The V gene is TRBV9, the J gene TRBJ1-2; TRBD1 aligns across 9 bases. Looked up from germline, CDR1 is SGDLS and CDR2 is YYNGEE. The V gene end was trimmed by 0 bases and the J gene end by 8 bases; junction bases not matched to a gene: 5. The CDR3 covers 14 residues. Here the CDR3 DNA reads TGTGCCAGCAGCGTAGACCCAGGGACAGGGGGCTACACCTTC. Its protein product is CASSVDPGTGGYTF.

The gene calls are TRBV10-1 and TRBJ2-7, with 9 bases fitting TRBD1. The CDR3 has 15 amino acids. The V and J ends lost 9 bases and 5 bases, in that order; junction bases with no gene match: 14. CDR1 is WNHNN and CDR2 is SYGVQD in the germline V gene (reference sequence). This CDR3 reads CARANSSGTGNEQYF. In nucleotides, the CDR3 is TGCGCCAGAGCTAACTCCTCCGGGACAGGGAACGAGCAGTACTTC.

V gene TRBV2 combines with J gene TRBJ1-5; tentative D call: TRBD1 (5 bases). The V gene's germline CDR1 is SNHLY and CDR2 FYNNEI. Between the trimmed V and J ends, which lost 5 bases and 7 bases, there was a span of 12 bases. This CDR3 is 13 amino acids long. CDR3 sequence reads: CASSRRPGQPQHF. CDR3 in DNA: TGTGCCAGCAGTCGACGTCCAGGGCAGCCCCAGCATTTT.

The chain carries TRBV7-2 and TRBJ1-6; TRBD1 aligns across 12 bases. This CDR3 has 16 residues. V gave up 1 base and J gave up 9 bases; unmatched junction bases: 4. The germline V gene encodes CDR1 SGHTA and CDR2 FQGNSA. In DNA form, the CDR3 reads TGTGCCAGCAGCTTAGTGGGACAGGGGGCTGTTTCACCCCTCCACTTT. Encoded protein: CASSLVGQGAVSPLHF.

This rearrangement joins TRBV18 to TRBJ1-2; TRBD1 matches at 8 bases. Germline values: CDR1 KGHSH, CDR2 LQKENI. The CDR3 is made up of 16 amino acids. The V and J ends lost 1 base and 4 bases, in that order; junction bases with no gene match: 8. CDR3 nucleotides: TGTGCCAGCTCACCACGGGGACAGGTGCCAATCTATGGCTACACCTTC. It is translated as CASSPRGQVPIYGYTF.